Below, one TCR beta chain is given with its context. Antigen unknown. This record comes from a study of OX40 agonist ivuxolimab in advanced cancers. The assay was immunoSEQ multiplex PCR, and TCRdb's table has in-frame clones only and misses some. Among under 80,000 clones listed, roughly 85% were seen once. General study results and limits: Partial responders treated at 0.1-3.0 mg/kg exhibited clonal expansion among the lowest measured. Undetermined was the antigen specificity of the expanded peripheral T cells.

The CDR3 is made up of 12 amino acids. The V gene's germline CDR1 is SGHTA and CDR2 FQGNSA. V was cut by 5 bases and J by 13 bases, with 12 bases left in between. Sequencing was performed on CD4+ or CD8+ T cells sorted from blood, taken in a trial of the OX40 agonist ivuxolimab. The TCR was taken from an adult with an advanced solid tumor such as melanoma, head and neck, liver or kidney cancer. The chain has TRBV7-2 and TRBJ1-6; D is unresolved. The CDR3 sequence is CASSDRLGPLHF. In nucleotides, the CDR3 is TGTGCCAGCAGCGATAGGCTGGGGCCCCTCCACTTT.